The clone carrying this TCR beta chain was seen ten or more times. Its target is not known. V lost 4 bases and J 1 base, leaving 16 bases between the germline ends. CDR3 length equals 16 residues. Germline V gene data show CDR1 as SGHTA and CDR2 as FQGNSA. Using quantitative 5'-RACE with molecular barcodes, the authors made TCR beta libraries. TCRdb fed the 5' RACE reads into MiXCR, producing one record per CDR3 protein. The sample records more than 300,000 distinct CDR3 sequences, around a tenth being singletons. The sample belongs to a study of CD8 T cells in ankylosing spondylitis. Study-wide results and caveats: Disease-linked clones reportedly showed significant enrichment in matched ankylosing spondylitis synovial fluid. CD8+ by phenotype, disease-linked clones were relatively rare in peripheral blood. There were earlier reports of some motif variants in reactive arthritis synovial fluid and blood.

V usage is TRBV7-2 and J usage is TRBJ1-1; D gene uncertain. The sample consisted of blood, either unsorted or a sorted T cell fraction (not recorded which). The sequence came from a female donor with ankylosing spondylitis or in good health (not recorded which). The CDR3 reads CASSSLVVRGNTEAFF. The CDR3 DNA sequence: TGTGCCAGCAGCTCCCTTGTCGTCCGCGGGAACACTGAAGCTTTCTTT.